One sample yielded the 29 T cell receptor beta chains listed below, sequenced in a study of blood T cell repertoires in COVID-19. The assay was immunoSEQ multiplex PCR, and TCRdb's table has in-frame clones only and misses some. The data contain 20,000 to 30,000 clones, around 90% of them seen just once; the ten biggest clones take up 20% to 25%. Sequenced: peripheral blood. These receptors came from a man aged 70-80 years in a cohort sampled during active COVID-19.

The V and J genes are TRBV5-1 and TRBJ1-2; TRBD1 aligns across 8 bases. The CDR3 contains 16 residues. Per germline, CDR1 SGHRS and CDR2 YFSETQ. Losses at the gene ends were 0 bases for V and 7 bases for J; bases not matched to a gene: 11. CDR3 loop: CASSLGPGTGGFGYTF. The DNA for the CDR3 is TGCGCCAGCAGCTTGGGGCCGGGAACAGGGGGTTTTGGCTACACCTTC. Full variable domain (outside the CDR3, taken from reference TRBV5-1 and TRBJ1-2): KAGVTQTPRYLIKTRGQQVTLSCSPISGHRSVSWYQQTPGQGLQFLFEYFSETQRNKGNFPGRFSGRQFSNSRSEMNVSTLELGDSALYLCASSLGPGTGGFGYTFGSGTRLTVV.

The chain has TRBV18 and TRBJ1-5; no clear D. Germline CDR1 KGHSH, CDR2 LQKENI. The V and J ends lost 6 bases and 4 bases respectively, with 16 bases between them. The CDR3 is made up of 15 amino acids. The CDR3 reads CASSPSLGDNQPQHF. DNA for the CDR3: TGTGCCAGCTCGCCTTCCCTGGGAGATAATCAGCCCCAGCATTTT.

The CDR3 is CASSAQGQVGNEQFF. CDR3 in DNA: TGTGCCAGCAGCGCCCAGGGGCAAGTAGGCAATGAGCAGTTCTTC. The rearrangement joins TRBV7-3 to TRBJ2-1; perhaps TRBD1 as D (6 bases). Trimming pared 5 bases from V and 6 bases from J, leaving 17 bases between. The CDR3 contains 15 residues. From germline, CDR1 is SGHTA and CDR2 FQGTGA.

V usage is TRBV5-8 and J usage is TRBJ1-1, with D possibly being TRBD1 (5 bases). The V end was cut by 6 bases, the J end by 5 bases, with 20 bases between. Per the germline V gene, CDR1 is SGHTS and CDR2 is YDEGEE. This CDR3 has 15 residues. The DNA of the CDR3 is TGTGCCAGCACCTTAAGGTTACCGGGGGTTACTGAAGCTTTCTTT. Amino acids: CASTLRLPGVTEAFF.

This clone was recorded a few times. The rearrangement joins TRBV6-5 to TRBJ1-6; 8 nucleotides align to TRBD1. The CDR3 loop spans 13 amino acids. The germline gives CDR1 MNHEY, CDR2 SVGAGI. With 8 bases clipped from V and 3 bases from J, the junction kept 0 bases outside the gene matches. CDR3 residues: CASGQGYNSPLHF. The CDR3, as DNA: TGTGCCAGCGGACAGGGCTATAATTCACCCCTCCACTTT.

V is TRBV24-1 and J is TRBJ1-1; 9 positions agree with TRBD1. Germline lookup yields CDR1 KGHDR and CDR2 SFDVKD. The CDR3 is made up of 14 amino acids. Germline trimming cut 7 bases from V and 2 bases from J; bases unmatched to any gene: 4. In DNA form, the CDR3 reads TGTGCCACCAGAAAGGGACAGGGAAACACTGAAGCTTTCTTT. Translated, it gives CATRKGQGNTEAFF.

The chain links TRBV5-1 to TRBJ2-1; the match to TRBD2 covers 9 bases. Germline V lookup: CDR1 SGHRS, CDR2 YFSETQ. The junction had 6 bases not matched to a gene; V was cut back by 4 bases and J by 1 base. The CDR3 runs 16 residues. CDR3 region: CASSNSGSGSYNEQFF. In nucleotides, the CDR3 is TGCGCCAGCAGCAATAGCGGGAGCGGGTCCTACAATGAGCAGTTCTTC.

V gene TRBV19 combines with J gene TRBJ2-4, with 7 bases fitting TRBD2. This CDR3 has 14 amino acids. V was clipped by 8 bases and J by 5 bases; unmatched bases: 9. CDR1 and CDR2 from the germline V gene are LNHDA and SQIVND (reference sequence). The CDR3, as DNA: TGTGCCAGTGCAAAACCTAGCGGAGAAAACATTCAGTACTTC. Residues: CASAKPSGENIQYF.

The chain's CDR3 is CASSLYLQPQHF. Here the CDR3 DNA reads TGTGCCAGCAGCCTCTATTTGCAGCCCCAGCATTTT. The chain joins TRBV7-8 to TRBJ1-5; D call uncertain. Trimming shortened V by 5 bases and J by 7 bases, and 9 bases separated the two germline ends. Germline CDR1 is SGHVS and CDR2 is FQNEAQ. CDR3 length equals 12 residues.

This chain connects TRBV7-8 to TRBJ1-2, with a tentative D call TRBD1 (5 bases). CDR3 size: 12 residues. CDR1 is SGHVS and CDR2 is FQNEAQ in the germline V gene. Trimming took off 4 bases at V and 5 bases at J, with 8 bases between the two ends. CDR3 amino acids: CASSSGQYGYTF. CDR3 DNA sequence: TGTGCCAGCAGCTCTGGACAATATGGCTACACCTTC.

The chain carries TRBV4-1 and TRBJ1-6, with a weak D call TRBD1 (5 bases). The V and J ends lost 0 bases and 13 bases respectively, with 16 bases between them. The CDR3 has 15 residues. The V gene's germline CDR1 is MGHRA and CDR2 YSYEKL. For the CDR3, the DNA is TGCGCCAGCAGCCAAGAAGGTCCGGGGGACCGGCCCCTCCACTTT. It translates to CASSQEGPGDRPLHF.

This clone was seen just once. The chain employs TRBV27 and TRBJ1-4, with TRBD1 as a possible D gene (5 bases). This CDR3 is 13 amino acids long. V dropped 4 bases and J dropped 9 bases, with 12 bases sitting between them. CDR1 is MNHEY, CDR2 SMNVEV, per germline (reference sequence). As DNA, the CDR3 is TGTGCCAGCAGTTCCCGGGAGGGGAAAAAACTGTTTTTT. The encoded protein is CASSSREGKKLFF.

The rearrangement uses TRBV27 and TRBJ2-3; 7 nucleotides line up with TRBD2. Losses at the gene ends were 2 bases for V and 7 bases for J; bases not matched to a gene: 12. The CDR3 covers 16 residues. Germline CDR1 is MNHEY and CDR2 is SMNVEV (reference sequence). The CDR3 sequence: CASSLMASGGGNTQYF. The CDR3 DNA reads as TGTGCCAGCAGTTTAATGGCTAGCGGTGGTGGGAATACGCAGTATTTT.

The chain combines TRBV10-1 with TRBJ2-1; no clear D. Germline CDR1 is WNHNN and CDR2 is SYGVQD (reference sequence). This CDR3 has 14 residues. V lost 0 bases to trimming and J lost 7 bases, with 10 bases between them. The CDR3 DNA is TGCGCCAGCAGTGAGTCAGAGGTTTTAAATGAGCAGTTCTTC. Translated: CASSESEVLNEQFF.

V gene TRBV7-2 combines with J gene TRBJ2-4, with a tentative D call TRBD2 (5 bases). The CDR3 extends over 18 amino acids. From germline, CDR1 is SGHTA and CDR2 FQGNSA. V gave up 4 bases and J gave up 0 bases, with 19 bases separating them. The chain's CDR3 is CASSSPERAEEAKNIQYF. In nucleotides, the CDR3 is TGTGCCAGCAGCTCCCCCGAACGAGCGGAAGAAGCCAAAAACATTCAGTACTTC.

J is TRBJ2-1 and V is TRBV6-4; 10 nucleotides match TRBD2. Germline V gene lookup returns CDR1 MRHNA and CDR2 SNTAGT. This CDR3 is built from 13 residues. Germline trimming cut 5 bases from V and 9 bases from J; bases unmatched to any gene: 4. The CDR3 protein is CASSQREGAEQFF. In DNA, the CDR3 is TGTGCCAGCAGTCAGCGGGAGGGGGCTGAGCAGTTCTTC.

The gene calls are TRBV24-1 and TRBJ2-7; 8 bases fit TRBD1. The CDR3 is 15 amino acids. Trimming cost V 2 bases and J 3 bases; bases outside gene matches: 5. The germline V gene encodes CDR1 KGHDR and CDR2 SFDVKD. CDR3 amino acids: CATSDSGTGNYEQYF. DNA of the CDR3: TGTGCCACCAGTGATTCCGGGACAGGCAACTACGAGCAGTACTTC.

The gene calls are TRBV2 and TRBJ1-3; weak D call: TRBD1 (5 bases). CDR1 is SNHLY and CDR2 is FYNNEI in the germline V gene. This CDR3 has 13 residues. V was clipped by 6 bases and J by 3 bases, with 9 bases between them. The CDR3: CASRGTLGNTIYF. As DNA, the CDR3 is TGTGCCAGCAGGGGGACTCTTGGAAACACCATATATTTT.

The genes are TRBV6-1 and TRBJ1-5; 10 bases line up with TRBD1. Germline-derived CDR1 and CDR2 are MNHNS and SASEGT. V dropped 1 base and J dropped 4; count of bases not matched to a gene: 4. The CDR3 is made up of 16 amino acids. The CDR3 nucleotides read TGTGCCAGCAGTGAAGGCCGGGACAGGGGTAATCAGCCCCAGCATTTT. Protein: CASSEGRDRGNQPQHF.

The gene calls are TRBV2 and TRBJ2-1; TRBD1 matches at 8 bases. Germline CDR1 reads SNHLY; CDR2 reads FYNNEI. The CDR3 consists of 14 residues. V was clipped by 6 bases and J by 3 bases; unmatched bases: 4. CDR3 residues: CASRPGQDYNEQFF. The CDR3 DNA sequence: TGTGCCAGCAGACCGGGACAGGACTACAATGAGCAGTTCTTC.

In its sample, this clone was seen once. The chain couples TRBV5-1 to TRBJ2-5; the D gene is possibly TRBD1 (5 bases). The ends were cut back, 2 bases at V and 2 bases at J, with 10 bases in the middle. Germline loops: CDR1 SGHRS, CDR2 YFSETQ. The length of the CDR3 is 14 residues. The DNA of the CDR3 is TGCGCCAGCAGCTTCGGACAAGTACAAGAGACCCAGTACTTC. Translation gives CASSFGQVQETQYF.

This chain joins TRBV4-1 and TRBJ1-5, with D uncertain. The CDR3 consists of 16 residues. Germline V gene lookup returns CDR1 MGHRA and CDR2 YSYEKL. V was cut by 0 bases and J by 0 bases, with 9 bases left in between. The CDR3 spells CASSQEVRNSNQPQHF. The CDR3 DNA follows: TGCGCCAGCAGCCAAGAGGTGAGGAATAGCAATCAGCCCCAGCATTTT.

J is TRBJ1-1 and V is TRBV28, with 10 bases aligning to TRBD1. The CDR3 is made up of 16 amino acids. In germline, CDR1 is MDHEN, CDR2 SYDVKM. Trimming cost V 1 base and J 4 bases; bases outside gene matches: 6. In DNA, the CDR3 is TGTGCCAGCAGTTTATACGGGACAGGGGCGCGCACTGAAGCTTTCTTT. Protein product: CASSLYGTGARTEAFF.

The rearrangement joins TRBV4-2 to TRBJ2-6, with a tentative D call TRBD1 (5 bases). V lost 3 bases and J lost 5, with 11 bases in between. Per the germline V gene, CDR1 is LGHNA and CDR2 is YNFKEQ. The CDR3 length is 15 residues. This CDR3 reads CASSQGRARANVLTF. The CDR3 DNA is TGTGCCAGCAGCCAGGGGCGAGCTAGGGCCAACGTCCTGACTTTC.

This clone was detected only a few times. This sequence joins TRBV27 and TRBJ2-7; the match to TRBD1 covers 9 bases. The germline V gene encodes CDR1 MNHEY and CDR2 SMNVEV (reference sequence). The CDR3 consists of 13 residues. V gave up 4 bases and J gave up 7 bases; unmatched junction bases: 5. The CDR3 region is CASSSQGAGEQYF. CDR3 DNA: TGTGCCAGCAGTTCACAGGGGGCTGGGGAGCAGTACTTC.

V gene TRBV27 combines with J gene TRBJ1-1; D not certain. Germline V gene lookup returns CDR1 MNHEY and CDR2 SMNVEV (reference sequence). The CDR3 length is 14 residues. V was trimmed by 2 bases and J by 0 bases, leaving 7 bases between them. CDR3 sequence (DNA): TGTGCCAGCAGTTTACATGGCCTGAACACTGAAGCTTTCTTT. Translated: CASSLHGLNTEAFF.

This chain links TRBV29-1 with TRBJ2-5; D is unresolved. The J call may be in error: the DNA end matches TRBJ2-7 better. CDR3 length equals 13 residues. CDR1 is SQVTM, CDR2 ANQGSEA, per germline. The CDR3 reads CSVWSESSYEQYF. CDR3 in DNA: TGCAGCGTTTGGTCGGAGAGCTCCTACGAGCAGTACTTC.

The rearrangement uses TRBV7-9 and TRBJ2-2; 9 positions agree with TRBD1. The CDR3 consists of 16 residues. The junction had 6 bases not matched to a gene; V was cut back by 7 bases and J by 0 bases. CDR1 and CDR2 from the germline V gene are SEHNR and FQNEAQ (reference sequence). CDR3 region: CASTPTGGANTGELFF. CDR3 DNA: TGTGCCAGCACCCCTACAGGGGGCGCGAACACCGGGGAGCTGTTTTTT.

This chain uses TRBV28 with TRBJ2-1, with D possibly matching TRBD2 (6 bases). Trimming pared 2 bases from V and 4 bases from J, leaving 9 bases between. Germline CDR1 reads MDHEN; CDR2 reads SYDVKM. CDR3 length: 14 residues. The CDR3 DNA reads TGTGCCAGCAGTTTACTAGCGCTATACAATGAGCAGTTCTTC. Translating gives CASSLLALYNEQFF.